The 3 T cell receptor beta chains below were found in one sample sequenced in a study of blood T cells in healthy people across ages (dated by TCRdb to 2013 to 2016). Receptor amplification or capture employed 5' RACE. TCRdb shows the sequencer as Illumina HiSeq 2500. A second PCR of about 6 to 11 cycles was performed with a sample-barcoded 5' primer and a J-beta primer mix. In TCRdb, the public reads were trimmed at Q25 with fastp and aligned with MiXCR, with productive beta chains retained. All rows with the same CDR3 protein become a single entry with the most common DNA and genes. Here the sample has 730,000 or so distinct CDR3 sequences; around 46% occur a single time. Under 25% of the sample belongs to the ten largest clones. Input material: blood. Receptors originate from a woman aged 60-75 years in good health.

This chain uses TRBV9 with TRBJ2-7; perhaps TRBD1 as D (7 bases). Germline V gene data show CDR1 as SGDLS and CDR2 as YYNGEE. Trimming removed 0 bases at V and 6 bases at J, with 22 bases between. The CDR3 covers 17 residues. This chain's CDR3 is CASSVAHGGGGLGEQYF. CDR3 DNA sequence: TGTGCCAGCAGCGTAGCCCATGGAGGGGGCGGGCTTGGCGAGCAGTACTTC. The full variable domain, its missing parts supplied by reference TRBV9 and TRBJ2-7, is DSGVTQTPKHLITATGQRVTLRCSPRSGDLSVYWYQQSLDQGLQFLIQYYNGEERAKGNILERFSAQQFPDLHSELNLSSLELGDSALYFCASSVAHGGGGLGEQYFGPGTRLTVT.

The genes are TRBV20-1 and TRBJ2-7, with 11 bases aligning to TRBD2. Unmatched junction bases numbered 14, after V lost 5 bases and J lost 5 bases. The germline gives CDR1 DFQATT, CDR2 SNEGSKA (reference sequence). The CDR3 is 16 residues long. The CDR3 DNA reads TGCAGTGCTTCGGGGGTAGCGGGGGGGCTTAGGGACGAGCAGTACTTC. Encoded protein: CSASGVAGGLRDEQYF.

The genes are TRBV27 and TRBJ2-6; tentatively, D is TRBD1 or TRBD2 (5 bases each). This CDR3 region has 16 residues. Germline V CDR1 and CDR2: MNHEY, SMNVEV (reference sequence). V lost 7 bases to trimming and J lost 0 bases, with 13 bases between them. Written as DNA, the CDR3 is TGTGCCAGCACCCCGGGGCGGCTCTCTGGGGCCAACGTCCTGACTTTC. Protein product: CASTPGRLSGANVLTF.